This section outlines one T cell receptor beta chain sequence together with its context. The target antigen is unknown. The data derive from a study of identical twins. Germline CDR1 and CDR2: DFQATT and SNEGSKA (reference sequence). V was pared by 3 bases and J by 0 bases, with 8 bases between. This CDR3 is 14 amino acids long. Study-level results: Fewer insertions characterized abundant cord blood beta clonotypes, whereas memory repertoires showed none. A partial confounding effect on zero-insertion analyses could come from invariant MAIT and iNKT cells.

After template switching added a universal primer site, the resulting cDNA carried unique molecular identifiers. TCRdb re-called the 5' RACE reads through MiXCR, storing one row per CDR3 protein. The profile covers about 890,000 distinct CDR3 sequences, with roughly 12% appearing a single time and around 1.6% taken by the ten largest. These data were likewise used in another study, on yellow fever vaccine responses in identical twins.

V and J are TRBV20-1 and TRBJ2-2; D uncertain. The sample consisted of PBMCs. The origin of this receptor is a woman between 18 and 29 years old in good health. CDR3 coding DNA: TGCAGTGCTAGGATTTCGGCGAACACCGGGGAGCTGTTTTTT. This gives the protein CSARISANTGELFF.